The T cell receptor beta chain under discussion was sequenced for a study of OX40 agonist ivuxolimab in advanced cancers. The overall study: Each dose-escalation patient presented with hepatocellular carcinoma, melanoma, renal cell or head and neck cancer.

TCRdb's table, derived via immunoSEQ multiplex PCR, lists solely in-frame clones and lacks some. Here the sample spans about 97,000 clones, approximately 87% being singletons. About this clone itself: Antigen unknown.

The study, taken as a whole, reports: The 0.1-3.0 mg/kg partial responders had among the lowest clonal expansion.

CDR3 length: 14 amino acids. Germline-derived CDR1 and CDR2 are MNHNS and SASEGT. The V and J ends lost 4 bases and 1 base respectively, with 10 bases between them. V usage is TRBV6-1 and J usage is TRBJ1-1; maybe TRBD1 (6 bases). This receptor was identified in an adult with an advanced solid tumor such as melanoma, head and neck, liver or kidney cancer. The sequences come from CD4+ or CD8+ T cells sorted from blood, collected in a trial of the OX40 agonist ivuxolimab. The CDR3: CASSVRGQNTEAFF. The CDR3 region has the DNA TGTGCCAGCAGTGTGCGGGGGCAGAACACTGAAGCTTTCTTT.